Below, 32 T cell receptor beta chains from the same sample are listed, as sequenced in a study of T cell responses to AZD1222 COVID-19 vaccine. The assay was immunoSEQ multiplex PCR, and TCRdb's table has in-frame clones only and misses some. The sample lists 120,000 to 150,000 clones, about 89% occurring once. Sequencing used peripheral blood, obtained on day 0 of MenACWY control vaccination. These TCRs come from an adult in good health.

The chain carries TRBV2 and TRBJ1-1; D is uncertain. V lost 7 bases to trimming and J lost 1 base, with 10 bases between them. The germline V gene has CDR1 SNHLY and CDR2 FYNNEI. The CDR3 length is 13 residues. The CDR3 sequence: CASNGLQNTEAFF. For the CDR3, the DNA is TGTGCCAGCAACGGTCTGCAGAACACTGAAGCTTTCTTT.

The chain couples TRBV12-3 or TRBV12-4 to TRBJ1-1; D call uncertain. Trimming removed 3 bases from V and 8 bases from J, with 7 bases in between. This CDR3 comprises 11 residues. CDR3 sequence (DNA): TGTGCCAGCAGTTTGAGGAGGGAAGCTTTCTTT. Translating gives CASSLRREAFF.

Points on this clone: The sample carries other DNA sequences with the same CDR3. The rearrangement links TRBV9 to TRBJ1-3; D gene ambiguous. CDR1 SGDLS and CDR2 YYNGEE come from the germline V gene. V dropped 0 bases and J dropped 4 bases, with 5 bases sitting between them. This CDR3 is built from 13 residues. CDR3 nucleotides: TGTGCCAGCAGCGTAGGCGGGGGAAACACCATATATTTT. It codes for CASSVGGGNTIYF.

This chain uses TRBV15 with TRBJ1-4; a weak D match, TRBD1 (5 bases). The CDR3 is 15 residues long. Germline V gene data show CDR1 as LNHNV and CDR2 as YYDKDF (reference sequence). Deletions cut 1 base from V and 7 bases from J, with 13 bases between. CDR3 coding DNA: TGTGCCACCAGCAGAGTTCTAACAGGACGTGAAAAACTGTTTTTT. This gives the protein CATSRVLTGREKLFF.

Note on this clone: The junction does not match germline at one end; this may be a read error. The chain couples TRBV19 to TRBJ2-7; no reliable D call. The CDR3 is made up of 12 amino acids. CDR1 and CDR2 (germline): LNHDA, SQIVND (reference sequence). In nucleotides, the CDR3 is TGTGCCAGTAGTGCCGGGTCCTCCGAGCAGTACTTC. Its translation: CASSAGSSEQYF. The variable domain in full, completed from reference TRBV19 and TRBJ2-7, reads DGGITQSPKYLFRKEGQNVTLSCEQNLNHDAMYWYRQDPGQGLRLIYYSQIVNDFQKGDIAEGYSVSREKKESFPLTVTSAQKNPTAFYLCASSAGSSEQYFGPGTRLTVT.

Here the CDR3 DNA reads TGCGCCAGCAGCCAAGGGCAGGGGGCCATCCCCCTCCACTTT. Translating gives CASSQGQGAIPLHF. The V and J genes are TRBV4-1 and TRBJ1-6; the match to TRBD1 covers 8 bases. The length of the CDR3 is 14 residues. CDR1 and CDR2 from the germline V gene are MGHRA and YSYEKL. Trimming took 1 base from V and 13 from J; bases not matched to a gene: 6.

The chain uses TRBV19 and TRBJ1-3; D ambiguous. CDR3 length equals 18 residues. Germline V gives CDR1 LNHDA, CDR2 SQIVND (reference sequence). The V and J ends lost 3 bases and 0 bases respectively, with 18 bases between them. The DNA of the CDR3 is TGTGCCAGTAGTATCGGTTTGAAGCGACTCAGCTCTGGAAACACCATATATTTT. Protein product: CASSIGLKRLSSGNTIYF.

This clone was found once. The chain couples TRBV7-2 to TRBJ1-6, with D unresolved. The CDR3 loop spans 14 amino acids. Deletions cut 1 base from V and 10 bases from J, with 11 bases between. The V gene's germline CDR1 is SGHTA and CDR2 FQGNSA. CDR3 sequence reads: CASSLGWETSPLHF. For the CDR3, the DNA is TGTGCCAGCAGCTTAGGCTGGGAAACATCACCCCTCCACTTT.

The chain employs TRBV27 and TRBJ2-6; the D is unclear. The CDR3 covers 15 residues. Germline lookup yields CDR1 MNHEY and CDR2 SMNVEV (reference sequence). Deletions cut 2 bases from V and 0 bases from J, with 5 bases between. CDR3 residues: CASSLRGSGANVLTF. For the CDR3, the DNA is TGTGCCAGCAGTTTACGAGGCTCTGGGGCCAACGTCCTGACTTTC.

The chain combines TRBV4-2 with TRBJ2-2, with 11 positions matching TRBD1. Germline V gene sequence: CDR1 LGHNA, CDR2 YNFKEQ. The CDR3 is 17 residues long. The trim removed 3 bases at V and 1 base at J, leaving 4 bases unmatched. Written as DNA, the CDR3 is TGTGCCAGCAGCCATCCGGGACAGGGGGGGAACACCGGGGAGCTGTTTTTT. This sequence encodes CASSHPGQGGNTGELFF.

This CDR3 is CASSFSGRNYEQYF. CDR3 coding DNA: TGTGCCAGCAGTTTTAGCGGGAGGAACTACGAGCAGTACTTC. The chain couples TRBV27 to TRBJ2-7; TRBD2 agrees at 10 bases. CDR3 length: 14 amino acids. V trimming: 3 bases; J trimming: 3 bases; junction bases outside the gene matches: 2. In germline, CDR1 is MNHEY, CDR2 SMNVEV (reference sequence).

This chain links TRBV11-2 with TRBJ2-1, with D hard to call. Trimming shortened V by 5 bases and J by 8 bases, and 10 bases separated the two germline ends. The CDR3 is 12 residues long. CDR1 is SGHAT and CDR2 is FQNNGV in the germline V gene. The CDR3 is CASSPHPDEQFF. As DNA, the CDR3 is TGTGCCAGCAGCCCCCACCCCGATGAGCAGTTCTTC.

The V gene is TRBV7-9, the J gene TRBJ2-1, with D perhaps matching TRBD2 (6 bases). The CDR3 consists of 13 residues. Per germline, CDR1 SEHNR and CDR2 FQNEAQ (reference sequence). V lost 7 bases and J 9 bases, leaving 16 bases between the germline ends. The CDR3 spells CASTQLGGTEQFF. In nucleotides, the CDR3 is TGTGCCAGCACTCAGCTGGGGGGAACTGAGCAGTTCTTC.

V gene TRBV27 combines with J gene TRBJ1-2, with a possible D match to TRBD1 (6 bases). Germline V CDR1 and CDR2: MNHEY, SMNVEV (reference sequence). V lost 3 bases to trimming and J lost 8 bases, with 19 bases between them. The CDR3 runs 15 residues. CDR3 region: CASSLGGRGIYGYTF. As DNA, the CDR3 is TGTGCCAGCAGTTTGGGCGGCAGGGGCATATACGGCTACACCTTC.

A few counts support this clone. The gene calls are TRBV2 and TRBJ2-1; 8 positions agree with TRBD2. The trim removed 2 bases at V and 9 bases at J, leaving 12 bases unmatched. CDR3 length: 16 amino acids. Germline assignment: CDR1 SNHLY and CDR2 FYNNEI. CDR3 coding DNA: TGTGCCAGCAGTGAAAAACGTAGCGGGGATAGAGGTGAGCAGTTCTTC. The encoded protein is CASSEKRSGDRGEQFF.

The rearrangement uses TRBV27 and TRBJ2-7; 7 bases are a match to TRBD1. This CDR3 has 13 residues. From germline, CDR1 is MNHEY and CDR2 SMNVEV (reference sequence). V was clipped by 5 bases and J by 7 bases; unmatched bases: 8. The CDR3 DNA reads TGTGCCAGCAGTCGATTGACAGGGTGGGAGCAGTACTTC. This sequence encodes CASSRLTGWEQYF.

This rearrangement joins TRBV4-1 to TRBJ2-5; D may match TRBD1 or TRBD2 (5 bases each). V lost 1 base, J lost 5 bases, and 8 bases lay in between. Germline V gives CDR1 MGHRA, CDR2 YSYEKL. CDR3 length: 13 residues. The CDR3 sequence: CASSQAEGETQYF. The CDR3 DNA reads TGCGCCAGCAGCCAAGCTGAGGGGGAGACCCAGTACTTC.

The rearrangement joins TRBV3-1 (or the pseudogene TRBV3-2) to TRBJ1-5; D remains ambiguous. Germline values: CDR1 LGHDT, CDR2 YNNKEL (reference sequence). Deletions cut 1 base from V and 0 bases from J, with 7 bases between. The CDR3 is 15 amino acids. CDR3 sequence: CASSQGPYSNQPQHF. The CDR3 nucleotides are TGTGCCAGCAGCCAAGGCCCCTATAGCAATCAGCCCCAGCATTTT.

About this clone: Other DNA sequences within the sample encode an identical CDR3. The CDR3 region is CASSPPGLAKNIQYF. The CDR3 coding sequence is TGTGCCAGCTCACCACCGGGACTAGCAAAAAACATTCAGTACTTC. This chain connects TRBV18 to TRBJ2-4; 9 bases are a match to TRBD2. Germline assignment: CDR1 KGHSH and CDR2 LQKENI. The V and J ends lost 0 bases and 4 bases, in that order; junction bases with no gene match: 1. There are 15 residues in the CDR3. Supplemented by reference TRBV18 and TRBJ2-4, the full variable domain reads NAGVMQNPRHLVRRRGQEARLRCSPMKGHSHVYWYRQLPEEGLKFMVYLQKENIIDESGMPKERFSAEFPKEGPSILRIQQVVRGDSAAYFCASSPPGLAKNIQYFGAGTRLSVL.

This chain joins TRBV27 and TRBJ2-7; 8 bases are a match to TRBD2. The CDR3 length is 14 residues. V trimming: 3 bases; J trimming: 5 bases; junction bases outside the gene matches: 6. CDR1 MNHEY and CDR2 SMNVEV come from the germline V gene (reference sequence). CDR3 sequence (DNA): TGTGCCAGCAGTTTCGGGGGTAGCGGGGACGAGCAGTACTTC. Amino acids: CASSFGGSGDEQYF.

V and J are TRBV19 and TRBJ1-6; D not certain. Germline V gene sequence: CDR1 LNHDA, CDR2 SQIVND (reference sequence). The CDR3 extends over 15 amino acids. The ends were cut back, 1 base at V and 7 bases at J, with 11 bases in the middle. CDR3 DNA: TGTGCCAGTAGTATAGTCCGAGACTGGAATTCACCCCTCCACTTT. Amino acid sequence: CASSIVRDWNSPLHF. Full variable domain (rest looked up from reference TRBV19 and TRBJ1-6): DGGITQSPKYLFRKEGQNVTLSCEQNLNHDAMYWYRQDPGQGLRLIYYSQIVNDFQKGDIAEGYSVSREKKESFPLTVTSAQKNPTAFYLCASSIVRDWNSPLHFGNGTRLTVT.

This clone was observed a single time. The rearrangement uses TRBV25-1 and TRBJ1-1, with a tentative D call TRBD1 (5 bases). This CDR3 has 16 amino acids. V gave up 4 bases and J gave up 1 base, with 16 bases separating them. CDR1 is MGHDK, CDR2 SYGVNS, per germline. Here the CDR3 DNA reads TGTGCCAGCAGTGCCGGCAGGGAAAAATCGAACACTGAAGCTTTCTTT. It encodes CASSAGREKSNTEAFF.

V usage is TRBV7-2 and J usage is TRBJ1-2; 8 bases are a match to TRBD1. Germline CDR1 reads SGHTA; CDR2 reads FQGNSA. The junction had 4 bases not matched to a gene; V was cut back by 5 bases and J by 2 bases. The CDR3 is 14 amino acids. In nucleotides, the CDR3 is TGTGCCAGCAGCACGGACAGGGAGAACTATGGCTACACCTTC. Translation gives CASSTDRENYGYTF. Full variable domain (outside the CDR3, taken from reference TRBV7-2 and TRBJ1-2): GAGVSQSPSNKVTEKGKDVELRCDPISGHTALYWYRQSLGQGLEFLIYFQGNSAPDKSGLPSDRFSAERTGGSVSTLTIQRTQQEDSAVYLCASSTDRENYGYTFGSGTRLTVV.

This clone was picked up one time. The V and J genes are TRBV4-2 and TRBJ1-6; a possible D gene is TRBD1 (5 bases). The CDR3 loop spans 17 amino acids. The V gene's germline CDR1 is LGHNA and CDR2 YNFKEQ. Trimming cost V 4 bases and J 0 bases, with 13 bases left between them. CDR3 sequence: CASSLAGGNSYNSPLHF. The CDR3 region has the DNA TGTGCCAGCAGCCTAGCGGGGGGTAACTCCTATAATTCACCCCTCCACTTT.

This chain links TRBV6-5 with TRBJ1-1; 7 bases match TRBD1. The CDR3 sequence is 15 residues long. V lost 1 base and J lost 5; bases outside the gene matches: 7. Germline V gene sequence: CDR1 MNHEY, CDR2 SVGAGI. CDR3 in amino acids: CASSYYRGMGTEAFF. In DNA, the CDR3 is TGTGCCAGCAGTTACTACAGGGGCATGGGAACTGAAGCTTTCTTT.

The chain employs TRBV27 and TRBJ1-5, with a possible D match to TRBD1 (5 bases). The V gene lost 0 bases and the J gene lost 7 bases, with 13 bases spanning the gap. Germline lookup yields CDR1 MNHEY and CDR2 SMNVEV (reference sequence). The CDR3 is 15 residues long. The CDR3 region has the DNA TGTGCCAGCAGTTTATCGGGGGGAGTGGGCCAGCCCCAGCATTTT. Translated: CASSLSGGVGQPQHF.

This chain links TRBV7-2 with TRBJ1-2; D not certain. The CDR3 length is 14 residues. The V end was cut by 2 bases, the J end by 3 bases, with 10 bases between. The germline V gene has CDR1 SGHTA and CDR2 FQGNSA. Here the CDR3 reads CASSLNRLDYGYTF. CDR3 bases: TGTGCCAGCAGCTTAAATCGACTGGACTATGGCTACACCTTC.

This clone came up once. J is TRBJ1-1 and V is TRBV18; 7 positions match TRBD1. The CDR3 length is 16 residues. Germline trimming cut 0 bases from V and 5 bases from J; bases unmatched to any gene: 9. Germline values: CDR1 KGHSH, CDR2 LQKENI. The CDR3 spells CASSPPVQGGSTEAFF. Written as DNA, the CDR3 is TGTGCCAGCTCACCACCGGTGCAGGGGGGGTCAACTGAAGCTTTCTTT.

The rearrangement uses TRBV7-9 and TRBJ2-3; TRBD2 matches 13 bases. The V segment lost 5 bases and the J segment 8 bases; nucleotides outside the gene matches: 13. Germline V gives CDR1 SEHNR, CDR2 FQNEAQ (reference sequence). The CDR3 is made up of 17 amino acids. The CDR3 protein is CASSRPRTSGGAGTQYF. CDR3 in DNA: TGTGCCAGCAGCCGTCCCCGTACTAGCGGGGGGGCGGGTACGCAGTATTTT.

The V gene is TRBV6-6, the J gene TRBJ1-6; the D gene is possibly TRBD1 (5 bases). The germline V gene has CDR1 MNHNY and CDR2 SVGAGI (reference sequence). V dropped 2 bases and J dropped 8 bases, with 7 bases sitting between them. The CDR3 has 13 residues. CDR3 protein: CASSYTRDSPLHF. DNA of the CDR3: TGTGCCAGCAGTTACACCAGGGATTCACCCCTCCACTTT.

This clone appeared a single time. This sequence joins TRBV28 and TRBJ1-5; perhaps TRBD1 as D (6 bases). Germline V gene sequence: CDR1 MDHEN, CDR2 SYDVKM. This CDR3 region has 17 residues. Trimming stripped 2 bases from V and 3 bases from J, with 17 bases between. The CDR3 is CASSLRGTQTFNQPQHF. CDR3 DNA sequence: TGTGCCAGCAGTTTAAGAGGGACACAGACATTCAATCAGCCCCAGCATTTT.

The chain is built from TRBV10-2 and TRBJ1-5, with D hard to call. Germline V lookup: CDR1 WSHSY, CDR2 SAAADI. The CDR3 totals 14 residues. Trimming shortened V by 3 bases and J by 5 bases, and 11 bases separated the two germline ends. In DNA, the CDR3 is TGCGCCAGCAGTGAAGGCGGTGGGGATCAGCCCCAGCATTTT. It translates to CASSEGGGDQPQHF.